A single sample is the source of the 26 T cell receptor beta chains below, sequenced in a study of OX40 agonist ivuxolimab in advanced cancers. TCRdb keeps only in-frame clones here, not all; method: immunoSEQ multiplex PCR. The sample has 50,000 to 85,000 clones, 85% seen once. Source: CD4+ or CD8+ T cells sorted from blood, taken in a trial of the OX40 agonist ivuxolimab. Receptors originate from an adult with an advanced solid tumor such as melanoma, head and neck, liver or kidney cancer.

This chain connects TRBV2 to TRBJ2-7; D remains unclear. CDR1 is SNHLY and CDR2 is FYNNEI in the germline V gene. V was pared by 5 bases and J by 0 bases, with 8 bases between. CDR3 length: 13 amino acids. For the CDR3, the DNA is TGTGCCAGCAGTTCCCACAGCTCCTACGAGCAGTACTTC. This gives the protein CASSSHSSYEQYF.

This clone was observed a few times. This chain joins TRBV4-2 and TRBJ2-1, with TRBD2 as a possible D gene (7 bases). This CDR3 region has 17 residues. CDR1 LGHNA and CDR2 YNFKEQ come from the germline V gene. The V gene lost 0 bases and the J gene lost 2 bases, with 14 bases spanning the gap. CDR3 DNA: TGTGCCAGCAGCCAAGATTGGGGGGGCCCACCCTACAATGAGCAGTTCTTC. Translating it yields CASSQDWGGPPYNEQFF.

This clone was recorded only once. This chain connects TRBV30 to TRBJ2-3; TRBD1 matches 8 bases. The CDR3 loop spans 15 amino acids. Germline CDR1 reads GTSNPN; CDR2 reads SVGIG (reference sequence). Germline trimming cut 4 bases from V and 6 bases from J; bases unmatched to any gene: 12. The CDR3 loop reads CAWTAGQGAYDTQYF. The CDR3 DNA is TGTGCCTGGACTGCCGGCCAGGGGGCTTACGATACGCAGTATTTT. The full variable domain, in which reference TRBV30 and TRBJ2-3 provide the parts outside the CDR3, is SQTIHQWPATLVQPVGSPLSLECTVEGTSNPNLYWYRQAAGRGLQLLFYSVGIGQISSEVPQNLSASRPQDRQFILSSKKLLLSDSGFYLCAWTAGQGAYDTQYFGPGTRLTVL.

The chain is built from TRBV5-6 and TRBJ2-6, with D perhaps TRBD2 (5 bases). The CDR3 extends over 16 amino acids. V was trimmed by 0 bases and J by 4 bases, leaving 11 bases between them. CDR1 and CDR2 (germline): SGHDT, YYEEEE. The CDR3 loop is CASSLAGSTGANVLTF. CDR3 coding DNA: TGTGCCAGCAGCTTGGCGGGGAGCACCGGGGCCAACGTCCTGACTTTC.

The chain combines TRBV6-6 with TRBJ1-1; 9 nucleotides align to TRBD1. Germline trimming cut 5 bases from V and 5 bases from J; bases unmatched to any gene: 9. Germline lookup yields CDR1 MNHNY and CDR2 SVGAGI (reference sequence). This CDR3 is built from 15 residues. This CDR3 is CASSRKQGARTEAFF. The CDR3 DNA follows: TGTGCCAGCAGTCGAAAACAGGGGGCGCGGACTGAAGCTTTCTTT.

The rearrangement joins TRBV18 to TRBJ1-2, with no clear D. The V end was cut by 1 base, the J end by 7 bases, with 10 bases between. Germline V gene sequence: CDR1 KGHSH, CDR2 LQKENI. This CDR3 is built from 13 residues. This chain's CDR3 is CASSPQSPSGYTF. CDR3 nucleotide sequence: TGTGCCAGCTCACCACAGTCCCCTAGTGGCTACACCTTC.

The genes are TRBV7-2 and TRBJ2-1; 12 nucleotides line up with TRBD2. This CDR3 comprises 13 residues. Trimming removed 4 bases from V and 10 bases from J; junction bases left unmatched: 2. Per germline, CDR1 SGHTA and CDR2 FQGNSA. The CDR3 reads CASSSGLAGEQFF. The CDR3 nucleotides read TGTGCCAGCAGCTCAGGACTAGCGGGAGAGCAGTTCTTC. The full variable domain, completed using reference TRBV7-2 and TRBJ2-1, is GAGVSQSPSNKVTEKGKDVELRCDPISGHTALYWYRQSLGQGLEFLIYFQGNSAPDKSGLPSDRFSAERTGGSVSTLTIQRTQQEDSAVYLCASSSGLAGEQFFGPGTRLTVL.

The rearrangement links TRBV9 to TRBJ2-5, with TRBD2 matching over 10 bases. CDR3 length equals 16 residues. Trimming took 0 bases from V and 3 from J; bases not matched to a gene: 5. Germline V CDR1 and CDR2: SGDLS, YYNGEE. The CDR3 bases are TGTGCCAGCAGCGTAGCCGGTGGACTAGCGGAAGAGACCCAGTACTTC. This codes for CASSVAGGLAEETQYF.

V gene TRBV7-8 combines with J gene TRBJ2-1; no definite D call. This CDR3 has 13 amino acids. Germline loops: CDR1 SGHVS, CDR2 FQNEAQ. The V and J ends lost 6 bases and 4 bases respectively, with 10 bases between them. As DNA, the CDR3 is TGTGCCAGCAGTCTAATAAGATACAATGAGCAGTTCTTC. It specifies CASSLIRYNEQFF.

The chain uses TRBV7-3 and TRBJ2-3; weak D call: TRBD2 (5 bases). Deletions cut 6 bases from V and 7 bases from J, with 23 bases between. The CDR3 has 16 residues. Germline assignment: CDR1 SGHTA and CDR2 FQGTGA. The CDR3 DNA sequence: TGTGCCAGCAGTAATCCCGGGAAAAGAACGACGAATACGCAGTATTTT. Encoded protein: CASSNPGKRTTNTQYF. The full variable domain, with the rest looked up from reference TRBV7-3 and TRBJ2-3, is GAGVSQTPSNKVTEKGKYVELRCDPISGHTALYWYRQSLGQGPEFLIYFQGTGAADDSGLPNDRFFAVRPEGSVSTLKIQRTERGDSAVYLCASSNPGKRTTNTQYFGPGTRLTVL.

J is TRBJ2-5 and V is TRBV28; TRBD2 aligns across 8 bases. Looked up from germline, CDR1 is MDHEN and CDR2 is SYDVKM. Losses at the gene ends were 7 bases for V and 2 bases for J; bases not matched to a gene: 9. The CDR3 contains 15 residues. CDR3 sequence: CASIGREVYQETQYF. CDR3 in DNA: TGTGCCAGCATAGGGCGGGAGGTATATCAAGAGACCCAGTACTTC.

The count of this clone is one. The chain links TRBV4-2 to TRBJ1-3; weak D call: TRBD1 (5 bases). The germline V gene encodes CDR1 LGHNA and CDR2 YNFKEQ. With 4 bases removed from V and 5 bases from J, the gap between germline ends came to 12 bases. This CDR3 region has 14 residues. The CDR3, as DNA: TGTGCCAGCAGCCCCGGGACGGCTAGAAACACCATATATTTT. Translating gives CASSPGTARNTIYF.

The chain couples TRBV7-3 to TRBJ2-2; the D is unclear. Per the germline V gene, CDR1 is SGHTA and CDR2 is FQGTGA. The length of the CDR3 is 16 residues. The ends were cut back, 5 bases at V and 3 bases at J, with 16 bases in the middle. In DNA, the CDR3 is TGTGCCAGCAGCAGTGACCGGGCCGAGGACACCGGGGAGCTGTTTTTT. This sequence encodes CASSSDRAEDTGELFF.

This clone was seen a single time. V gene TRBV6-6 combines with J gene TRBJ2-1; 9 nucleotides match TRBD2. The CDR3 spans 15 residues. CDR1 is MNHNY, CDR2 SVGAGI, per germline (reference sequence). Unmatched junction bases numbered 6, after V lost 7 bases and J lost 2 bases. CDR3 loop: CASKDAGGPYNEQFF. Written as DNA, the CDR3 is TGTGCCAGCAAGGATGCGGGAGGGCCCTACAATGAGCAGTTCTTC.

In this sample, this clone turned up once. J is TRBJ1-4 and V is TRBV28; D is perhaps TRBD1 (5 bases). The CDR3 runs 15 residues. The V gene's germline CDR1 is MDHEN and CDR2 SYDVKM. Trimming stripped 10 bases from V and 9 bases from J, with 24 bases between. For the CDR3, the DNA is TGTGCCACGTCCAGTCGGGGGAAGGGCGGGCAAAAACTGTTTTTT. This gives the protein CATSSRGKGGQKLFF.

The rearrangement links TRBV18 to TRBJ1-5; no clear D gene. The ends were cut back, 1 base at V and 2 bases at J, with 15 bases in the middle. The germline V gene encodes CDR1 KGHSH and CDR2 LQKENI. This CDR3 is 17 amino acids long. The CDR3 DNA reads TGTGCCAGCTCACCACGGCCGTCCCAAGAGGGCAATCAGCCCCAGCATTTT. Its translation: CASSPRPSQEGNQPQHF.

This clone was recorded only once. The chain combines TRBV5-6 with TRBJ1-1; weak D call: TRBD1 (6 bases). The germline CDR1 and CDR2 sequences are SGHDT and YYEEEE. The CDR3 spans 15 residues. V lost 2 bases, J lost 1 base, and 12 bases lay in between. The CDR3 nucleotides read TGTGCCAGCAGCTTCTACAGGGCCGAGAACACTGAAGCTTTCTTT. This encodes CASSFYRAENTEAFF.

This rearrangement joins TRBV29-1 to TRBJ1-6, with D unresolved. The CDR3 sequence is 14 residues long. In germline, CDR1 is SQVTM, CDR2 ANQGSEA. V gave up 7 bases and J gave up 7 bases, with 17 bases separating them. CDR3 nucleotides: TGCAGCGCCTCCAATGCGGGGTTGAATTCACCCCTCCACTTT. This gives the protein CSASNAGLNSPLHF.

The rearrangement links TRBV7-8 to TRBJ1-5; D remains ambiguous. CDR3 length: 15 amino acids. V dropped 2 bases and J dropped 4 bases, with 12 bases sitting between them. The germline V gene has CDR1 SGHVS and CDR2 FQNEAQ. The CDR3 nucleotides are TGTGCCAGCAGCTTAATGCTGGGGATTAATCAGCCCCAGCATTTT. Protein: CASSLMLGINQPQHF.

This rearrangement joins TRBV23-1 to TRBJ1-1; 9 nucleotides line up with TRBD1. TRBV23-1 is recorded as an ORF, its role being uncertain. J lost 1 base, V lost 0 bases, and 6 bases had no gene match. The CDR3 is made up of 17 amino acids. The CDR3 bases are TGCGCCAGCAGTCAATCGGGGACAGGGCTGGAGAACACTGAAGCTTTCTTT. Protein: CASSQSGTGLENTEAFF.

The rearrangement uses TRBV15 and TRBJ2-7; possible D gene TRBD1, 6 bases. Germline lookup yields CDR1 LNHNV and CDR2 YYDKDF (reference sequence). CDR3 length: 12 amino acids. V lost 3 bases to trimming and J lost 7 bases, with 10 bases between them. Here the CDR3 DNA reads TGTGCCACCAGCAGTGGGGGCTGGGAGCAGTACTTC. This gives the protein CATSSGGWEQYF.

The chain recombines TRBV5-1 with TRBJ2-2; D unresolved. The CDR3 covers 14 residues. V lost 2 bases to trimming and J lost 9 bases, with 14 bases between them. Germline CDR1 is SGHRS and CDR2 is YFSETQ. The CDR3 DNA reads TGCGCCAGCAGCTTCACGACTTTAGCCCGGGAGCTGTTTTTT. As protein: CASSFTTLARELFF.

This chain links TRBV28 with TRBJ2-2; D is possibly TRBD1 or TRBD2 (5 bases each). The CDR3 runs 15 residues. Germline V gene lookup returns CDR1 MDHEN and CDR2 SYDVKM. The ends were cut back, 6 bases at V and 7 bases at J, with 18 bases in the middle. In DNA, the CDR3 is TGTGCCAGCAGCCGACCTGAAGGGGCGGGCGGGGAGCTGTTTTTT. Translated: CASSRPEGAGGELFF.

In its sample, this clone was seen once. The chain recombines TRBV4-1 with TRBJ2-2; 7 positions match TRBD2. The CDR3 runs to 18 residues. J lost 0 bases, V lost 5 bases, and 12 bases had no gene match. Germline V gene lookup returns CDR1 MGHRA and CDR2 YSYEKL. CDR3 in amino acids: CASSSHGAGVSNTGELFF. The CDR3, as DNA: TGCGCCAGCAGCTCCCACGGGGCGGGGGTTTCGAACACCGGGGAGCTGTTTTTT.

The chain links TRBV10-3 to TRBJ2-6, with a weak D call TRBD2 (5 bases). With 6 bases removed from V and 1 base from J, the gap between germline ends came to 10 bases. CDR3 size: 15 residues. In germline, CDR1 is ENHRY, CDR2 SYGVKD. The CDR3 nucleotides are TGTGCCATCAGGGAGACTACGTCTGGGGCCAACGTCCTGACTTTC. Encoded protein: CAIRETTSGANVLTF.

The CDR3 nucleotides are TGTGCCAGCATCGACTCTAACCCGGAGACCCAGTACTTC. It codes for CASIDSNPETQYF. This chain connects TRBV5-6 to TRBJ2-5; D uncertain. CDR1 and CDR2 (germline): SGHDT, YYEEEE. The CDR3 extends over 13 amino acids. V was pared by 6 bases and J by 5 bases, with 14 bases between.